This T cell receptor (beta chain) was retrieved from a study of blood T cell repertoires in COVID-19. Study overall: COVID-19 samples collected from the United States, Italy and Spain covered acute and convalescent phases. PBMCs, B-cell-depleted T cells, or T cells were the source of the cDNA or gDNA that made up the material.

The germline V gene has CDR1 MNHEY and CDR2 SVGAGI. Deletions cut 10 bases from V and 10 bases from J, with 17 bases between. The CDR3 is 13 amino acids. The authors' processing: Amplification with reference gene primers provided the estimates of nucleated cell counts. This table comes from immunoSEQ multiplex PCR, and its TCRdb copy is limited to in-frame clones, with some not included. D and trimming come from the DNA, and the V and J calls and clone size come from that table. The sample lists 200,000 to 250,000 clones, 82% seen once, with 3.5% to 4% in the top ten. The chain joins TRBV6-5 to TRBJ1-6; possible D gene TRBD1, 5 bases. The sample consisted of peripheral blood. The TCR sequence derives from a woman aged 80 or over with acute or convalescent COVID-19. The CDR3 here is CATTQGVVSPLHF. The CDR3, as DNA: TGTGCCACCACTCAGGGCGTTGTGTCACCCCTCCACTTT.